The 20 T cell receptor beta chains below all came from one sample that was sequenced in a study of blood T cell repertoires in COVID-19 (TCRdb year 2020). Library preparation employed the immunoSEQ multiplex PCR assay. Sourced from immuneACCESS, this table was stored by TCRdb with only in-frame sequences that have V and J called. A share of the clones is absent; for the studies checked, an unresolved V gene accounts for under half, and the remainder has no known explanation. The sample table contains about 98,000 clones; only one count was recorded for around 80% of them. The ten largest clones capture approximately 24% of the sample. Sequencing input: peripheral blood. These TCRs come from a man aged 65-85 years with acute or convalescent COVID-19.

The genes are TRBV28 and TRBJ1-1; D might be TRBD1 (6 bases). Trimming took off 2 bases at V and 0 bases at J, with 13 bases between the two ends. The CDR3 sequence is 16 residues long. CDR1 is MDHEN and CDR2 is SYDVKM in the germline V gene. For the CDR3, the DNA is TGTGCCAGCAGTTTAGGGGGGGCTAGGGTGAACACTGAAGCTTTCTTT. It encodes CASSLGGARVNTEAFF.

This chain connects TRBV6-1 to TRBJ2-7; a weak D match, TRBD2 (5 bases). Germline assignment: CDR1 MNHNS and CDR2 SASEGT. Trimming removed 6 bases at V and 3 bases at J, with 6 bases between. This CDR3 has 11 amino acids. DNA for the CDR3: TGTGCCAGCAGCCGGGACTACGAGCAGTACTTC. Translation: CASSRDYEQYF.

This rearrangement joins TRBV25-1 to TRBJ2-7; D remains unclear. The CDR3 is made up of 12 amino acids. Germline V gene sequence: CDR1 MGHDK, CDR2 SYGVNS. Trimming shortened V by 6 bases and J by 2 bases, and 8 bases separated the two germline ends. The CDR3 coding sequence is TGTGCCAGCAGCAGGTCCACCTACGAGCAGTACTTC. Amino acid sequence: CASSRSTYEQYF.

The V and J genes are TRBV7-2 and TRBJ2-1, with TRBD2 matching over 13 bases. The germline V gene encodes CDR1 SGHTA and CDR2 FQGNSA. This CDR3 is 18 amino acids long. V gave up 5 bases and J gave up 3 bases; unmatched junction bases: 10. This chain's CDR3 is CASSPPRGTSGIYNEQFF. The DNA of the CDR3 is TGTGCCAGCAGCCCTCCCCGAGGGACTAGCGGGATCTACAATGAGCAGTTCTTC.

This clone has a handful of counts. The chain links TRBV24-1 to TRBJ1-3, with D uncertain. V dropped 6 bases and J dropped 3 bases, with 11 bases sitting between them. The CDR3 sequence is 14 residues long. Germline V gene data show CDR1 as KGHDR and CDR2 as SFDVKD. The CDR3 spells CATSSPRDGNTIYF. The CDR3 DNA follows: TGTGCCACCAGTTCTCCGAGGGATGGAAACACCATATATTTT.

This chain connects TRBV11-2 to TRBJ1-6; possibly TRBD1 for D (5 bases). Trimming removed 5 bases at V and 8 bases at J, with 10 bases between. From germline, CDR1 is SGHAT and CDR2 FQNNGV. The length of the CDR3 is 13 residues. The CDR3 spells CASSTRVDSPLHF. CDR3 DNA: TGTGCCAGCAGCACCAGGGTGGATTCACCCCTCCACTTT.

This sequence joins TRBV12-5 and TRBJ1-1; the D gene is possibly TRBD1 (5 bases). The V end lost 0 bases, the J end lost 4 bases, and 6 bases lay between the germline ends. This CDR3 contains 13 residues. Germline CDR1 reads LGHNT; CDR2 reads FRNRAP. In DNA form, the CDR3 reads TGTGCTAGTGGTTTGGTGGGGGGCACTGAAGCTTTCTTT. Amino acids: CASGLVGGTEAFF. The whole variable domain, filled in from reference TRBV12-5 and TRBJ1-1, reads DARVTQTPRHKVTEMGQEVTMRCQPILGHNTVFWYRQTMMQGLELLAYFRNRAPLDDSGMPKDRFSAEMPDATLATLKIQPSEPRDSAVYFCASGLVGGTEAFFGQGTRLTVV.

The genes are TRBV6-5 and TRBJ2-3, with TRBD1 matching 8 bases. The CDR3 runs 15 residues. Germline lookup yields CDR1 MNHEY and CDR2 SVGAGI. Trimming cost V 2 bases and J 0 bases; bases outside gene matches: 1. The CDR3 DNA sequence: TGTGCCAGCAGTTACCGGACAGGGAGCACAGATACGCAGTATTTT. Translating it yields CASSYRTGSTDTQYF.

The rearrangement joins TRBV15 to TRBJ2-2; 9 nucleotides agree with TRBD2. The CDR3 totals 17 residues. Unmatched junction bases numbered 10, after V lost 1 base and J lost 7 bases. Per the germline V gene, CDR1 is LNHNV and CDR2 is YYDKDF (reference sequence). CDR3 sequence: CATSRGRREGRSGELFF. DNA for the CDR3: TGTGCCACCAGCAGAGGACGGCGGGAGGGCCGAAGCGGGGAGCTGTTTTTT.

The J gene is TRBJ1-6, the V gene TRBV27; 9 nucleotides line up with TRBD1. V was clipped by 0 bases and J by 7 bases; unmatched bases: 7. CDR1 is MNHEY, CDR2 SMNVEV, per germline (reference sequence). The CDR3 extends over 17 amino acids. As DNA, the CDR3 is TGTGCCAGCAGTTTATCCGGGACAGGGAGTCGCAATTCACCCCTCCACTTT. Protein sequence: CASSLSGTGSRNSPLHF.

The gene calls are TRBV11-2 and TRBJ2-5; D is possibly TRBD2 (5 bases). The CDR3 is made up of 14 amino acids. V dropped 1 base and J dropped 3 bases, with 9 bases sitting between them. Looked up from germline, CDR1 is SGHAT and CDR2 is FQNNGV. The CDR3 loop reads CASSLATKKETQYF. The CDR3 DNA sequence: TGTGCCAGCAGCTTAGCGACTAAAAAAGAGACCCAGTACTTC. Full variable domain (outside the CDR3, taken from reference TRBV11-2 and TRBJ2-5): EAGVAQSPRYKIIEKRQSVAFWCNPISGHATLYWYQQILGQGPKLLIQFQNNGVVDDSQLPKDRFSAERLKGVDSTLKIQPAKLEDSAVYLCASSLATKKETQYFGPGTRLLVL.

V is TRBV19 and J is TRBJ1-5; D is uncertain. Germline V CDR1 and CDR2: LNHDA, SQIVND (reference sequence). The V end was cut by 7 bases, the J end by 5 bases, with 15 bases between. The CDR3 spans 14 residues. The CDR3 sequence is CASTQPNTHQPQHF. CDR3 in DNA: TGTGCCAGTACCCAACCGAACACCCATCAGCCCCAGCATTTT.

The V gene is TRBV7-9, the J gene TRBJ2-3; the D is unclear. V was clipped by 6 bases and J by 3 bases, with 13 bases between them. This CDR3 is built from 14 residues. Germline CDR1 SEHNR, CDR2 FQNEAQ (reference sequence). In DNA form, the CDR3 reads TGTGCCAGCAGGCTCTCGACTGGGACAGATACGCAGTATTTT. It translates to CASRLSTGTDTQYF.

This chain links TRBV19 with TRBJ2-2; the D gene is possibly TRBD1 (6 bases). CDR1 and CDR2 from the germline V gene are LNHDA and SQIVND (reference sequence). CDR3 size: 15 residues. The germline V and J ends were trimmed by 7 bases and 5 bases, with 17 bases remaining between them. The CDR3 coding sequence is TGTGCCAGTATCCTACAGGGAGCGAGAACCGGGGAGCTGTTTTTT. This codes for CASILQGARTGELFF.

V and J are TRBV5-1 and TRBJ2-3, with TRBD1 identical over 10 bases. The germline V gene encodes CDR1 SGHRS and CDR2 YFSETQ. Unmatched junction bases numbered 5, after V lost 5 bases and J lost 2 bases. This CDR3 has 15 amino acids. The CDR3 spells CASRVGTGDTDTQYF. CDR3 sequence (DNA): TGCGCCAGCAGGGTAGGGACAGGGGACACAGATACGCAGTATTTT.

The chain carries TRBV11-2 and TRBJ2-3, with TRBD2 identical over 12 bases. Germline V gene lookup returns CDR1 SGHAT and CDR2 FQNNGV. The V and J ends lost 1 base and 6 bases, in that order; junction bases with no gene match: 2. CDR3 length equals 15 residues. CDR3 DNA: TGTGCCAGCAGCTTAGCAACTAGCGGGAGGGATACGCAGTATTTT. Translating gives CASSLATSGRDTQYF.

This clone was observed a handful of times. The chain employs TRBV29-1 and TRBJ1-1; D not certain. Trimming shortened V by 7 bases and J by 0 bases, and 6 bases separated the two germline ends. The germline gives CDR1 SQVTM, CDR2 ANQGSEA. The CDR3 extends over 11 amino acids. CDR3 residues: CSGLMNTEAFF. CDR3 sequence (DNA): TGCAGCGGACTAATGAACACTGAAGCTTTCTTT.

This rearrangement joins TRBV9 to TRBJ2-7; D is ambiguous. The V end was cut by 0 bases, the J end by 2 bases, with 12 bases between. The CDR3 extends over 15 amino acids. The germline gives CDR1 SGDLS, CDR2 YYNGEE. The CDR3 coding sequence is TGTGCCAGCAGCGTAGGATCCGGGTGGACCTACGAGCAGTACTTC. It is translated as CASSVGSGWTYEQYF. The full variable domain, its missing parts supplied by reference TRBV9 and TRBJ2-7, is DSGVTQTPKHLITATGQRVTLRCSPRSGDLSVYWYQQSLDQGLQFLIQYYNGEERAKGNILERFSAQQFPDLHSELNLSSLELGDSALYFCASSVGSGWTYEQYFGPGTRLTVT.

J is TRBJ2-7 and V is TRBV28; 12 positions match TRBD1. CDR3 size: 18 residues. The germline CDR1 and CDR2 sequences are MDHEN and SYDVKM. The CDR3 region is CAGSSGDRGRLLSYEQYF. The CDR3 DNA reads as TGTGCTGGATCGAGCGGGGACAGGGGGCGACTACTCTCCTACGAGCAGTACTTC.

The chain employs TRBV5-1 and TRBJ2-6; no firm D call. The V gene lost 0 bases and the J gene lost 2 bases, with 9 bases spanning the gap. The CDR3 totals 16 residues. Germline lookup yields CDR1 SGHRS and CDR2 YFSETQ. This chain's CDR3 is CASSLASLTGANVLTF. The CDR3 bases are TGCGCCAGCAGCTTGGCCTCACTCACTGGGGCCAACGTCCTGACTTTC.